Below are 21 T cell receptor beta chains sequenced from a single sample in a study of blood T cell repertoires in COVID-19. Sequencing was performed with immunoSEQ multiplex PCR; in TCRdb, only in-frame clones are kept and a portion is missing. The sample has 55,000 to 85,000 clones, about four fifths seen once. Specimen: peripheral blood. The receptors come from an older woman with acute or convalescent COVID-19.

The DNA for the CDR3 is TGTGCCAGCAGCTCATCGCTGGAGGGTAGGGCTGGAAACACCATATATTTT. Its translation: CASSSSLEGRAGNTIYF. The V and J genes are TRBV9 and TRBJ1-3; D not resolved. The CDR3 totals 17 residues. The V end was cut by 4 bases, the J end by 2 bases, with 19 bases between. Looked up from germline, CDR1 is SGDLS and CDR2 is YYNGEE.

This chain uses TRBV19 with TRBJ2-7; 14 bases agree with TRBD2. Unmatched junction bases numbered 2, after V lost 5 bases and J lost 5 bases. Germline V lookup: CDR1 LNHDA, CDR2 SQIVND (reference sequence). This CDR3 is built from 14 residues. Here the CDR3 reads CASSWGLAGDEQYF. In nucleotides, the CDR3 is TGTGCCAGTAGTTGGGGACTAGCGGGAGACGAGCAGTACTTC.

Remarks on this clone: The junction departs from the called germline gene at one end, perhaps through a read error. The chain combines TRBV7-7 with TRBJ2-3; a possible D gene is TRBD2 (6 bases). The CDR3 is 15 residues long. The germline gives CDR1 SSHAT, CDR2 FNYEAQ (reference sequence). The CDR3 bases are TGTGCTAGCAGCCCCGGACTACCCGGGGCAGATACGCAGTATTTT. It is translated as CASSPGLPGADTQYF.

The CDR3 bases are TGTGCCAGCAGCTTCTCTTTCGGGGGAACTAATGAAAAACTGTTTTTT. Translated: CASSFSFGGTNEKLFF. The chain recombines TRBV5-8 with TRBJ1-4, with D tentatively TRBD1 (5 bases). This CDR3 is 16 amino acids long. V lost 2 bases to trimming and J lost 1 base, with 12 bases between them. Germline CDR1 SGHTS, CDR2 YDEGEE. The full variable domain, in which reference TRBV5-8 and TRBJ1-4 provide the parts outside the CDR3, is EAGVTQSPTHLIKTRGQQATLRCSPISGHTSVYWYQQALGLGLQFLLWYDEGEERNRGNFPPRFSGRQFPNYSSELNVNALELEDSALYLCASSFSFGGTNEKLFFGSGTQLSVL.

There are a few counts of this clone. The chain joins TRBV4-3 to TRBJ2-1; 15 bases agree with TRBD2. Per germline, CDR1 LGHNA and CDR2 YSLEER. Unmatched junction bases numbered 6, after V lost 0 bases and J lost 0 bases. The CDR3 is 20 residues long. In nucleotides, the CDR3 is TGCGCCAGCAGCCAAGATCTGGGGACTAGCGGGGGGTTCTCCTACAATGAGCAGTTCTTC. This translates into CASSQDLGTSGGFSYNEQFF.

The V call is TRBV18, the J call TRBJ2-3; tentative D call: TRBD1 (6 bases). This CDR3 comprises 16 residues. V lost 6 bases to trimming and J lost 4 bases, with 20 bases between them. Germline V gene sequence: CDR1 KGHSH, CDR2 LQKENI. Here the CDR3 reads CASSRSQDRISDTQYF. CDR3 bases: TGTGCCAGCTCGCGAAGCCAGGACAGAATCTCAGATACGCAGTATTTT.

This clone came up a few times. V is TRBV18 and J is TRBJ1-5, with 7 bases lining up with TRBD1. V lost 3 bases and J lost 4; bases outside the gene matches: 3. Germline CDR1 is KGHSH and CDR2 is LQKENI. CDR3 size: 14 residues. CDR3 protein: CASSPDRINQPQHF. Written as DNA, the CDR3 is TGTGCCAGCTCACCGGACAGGATAAATCAGCCCCAGCATTTT.

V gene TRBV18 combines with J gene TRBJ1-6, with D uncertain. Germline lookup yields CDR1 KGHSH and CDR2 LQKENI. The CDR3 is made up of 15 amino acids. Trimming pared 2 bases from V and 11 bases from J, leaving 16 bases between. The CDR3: CASSPGSKGGTPLHF. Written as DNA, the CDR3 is TGTGCCAGCTCACCAGGCTCTAAGGGCGGGACACCCCTCCACTTT.

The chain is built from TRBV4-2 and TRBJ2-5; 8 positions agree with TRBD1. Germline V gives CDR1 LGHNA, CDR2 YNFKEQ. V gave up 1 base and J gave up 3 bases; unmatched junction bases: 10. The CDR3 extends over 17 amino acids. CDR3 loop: CASSQGLHTGGEETQYF. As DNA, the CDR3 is TGTGCCAGCAGCCAAGGCCTCCATACAGGGGGAGAAGAGACCCAGTACTTC.

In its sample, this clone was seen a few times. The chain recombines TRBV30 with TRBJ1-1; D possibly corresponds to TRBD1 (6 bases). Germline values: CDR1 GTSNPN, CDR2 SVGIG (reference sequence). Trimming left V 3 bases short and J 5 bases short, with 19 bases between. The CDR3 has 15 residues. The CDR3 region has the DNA TGTGCCTGGAGCCCGGGGGGGGCCGGGTGGACTGAAGCTTTCTTT. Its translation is CAWSPGGAGWTEAFF.

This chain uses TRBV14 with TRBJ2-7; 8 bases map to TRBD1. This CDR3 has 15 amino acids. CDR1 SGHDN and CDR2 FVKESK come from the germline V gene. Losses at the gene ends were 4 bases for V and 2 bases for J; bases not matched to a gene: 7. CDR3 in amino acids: CASSRSGQGAYEQYF. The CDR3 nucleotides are TGTGCCAGCAGCCGAAGCGGACAGGGCGCCTACGAGCAGTACTTC.

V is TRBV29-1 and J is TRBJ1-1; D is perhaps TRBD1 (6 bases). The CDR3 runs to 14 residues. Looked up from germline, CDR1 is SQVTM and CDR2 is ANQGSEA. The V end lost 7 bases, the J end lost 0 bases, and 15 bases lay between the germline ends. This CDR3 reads CSARTALMNTEAFF. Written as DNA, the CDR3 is TGCAGCGCTAGGACAGCCCTAATGAACACTGAAGCTTTCTTT. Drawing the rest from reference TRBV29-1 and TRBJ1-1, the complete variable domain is SAVISQKPSRDICQRGTSLTIQCQVDSQVTMMFWYRQQPGQSLTLIATANQGSEATYESGFVIDKFPISRPNLTFSTLTVSNMSPEDSSIYLCSARTALMNTEAFFGQGTRLTVV.

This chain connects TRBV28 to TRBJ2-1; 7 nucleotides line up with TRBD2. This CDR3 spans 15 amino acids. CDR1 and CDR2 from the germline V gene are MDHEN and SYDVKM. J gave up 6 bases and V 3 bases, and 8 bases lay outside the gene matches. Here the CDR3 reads CASSFIGTNVNEQFF. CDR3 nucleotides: TGTGCCAGCAGTTTTATTGGGACTAACGTCAATGAGCAGTTCTTC.

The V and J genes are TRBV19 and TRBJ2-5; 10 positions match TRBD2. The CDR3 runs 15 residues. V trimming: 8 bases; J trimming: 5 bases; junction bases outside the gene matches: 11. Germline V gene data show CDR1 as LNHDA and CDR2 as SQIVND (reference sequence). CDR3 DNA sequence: TGTGCCAGTTCCCAAGGGGAAGCGGGAGGGGAGACCCAGTACTTC. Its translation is CASSQGEAGGETQYF.

CDR3 in DNA: TGTGCCAGCAGCCAACGAGGGTGGCTGAACACTGAAGCTTTCTTT. Translated: CASSQRGWLNTEAFF. V usage is TRBV3-1 (or the pseudogene TRBV3-2) and J usage is TRBJ1-1; D is unresolved. V was shortened by 2 bases and J by 0 bases, with 10 bases between the two germline ends. The CDR3 loop spans 15 amino acids. In germline, CDR1 is LGHDT, CDR2 YNNKEL (reference sequence).

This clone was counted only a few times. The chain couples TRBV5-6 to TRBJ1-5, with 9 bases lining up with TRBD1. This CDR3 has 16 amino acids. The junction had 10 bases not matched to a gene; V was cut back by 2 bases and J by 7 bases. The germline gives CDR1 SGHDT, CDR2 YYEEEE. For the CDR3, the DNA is TGTGCCAGCAGCTTTTGGGACAGGGTCCAGGGACAGCCCCAGCATTTT. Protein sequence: CASSFWDRVQGQPQHF.

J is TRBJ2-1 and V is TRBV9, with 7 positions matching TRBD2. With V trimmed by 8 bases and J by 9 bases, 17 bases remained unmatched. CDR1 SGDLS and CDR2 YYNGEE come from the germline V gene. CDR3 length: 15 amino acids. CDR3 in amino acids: CASGKTSDIRGEQFF. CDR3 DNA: TGTGCCAGTGGCAAAACTAGCGACATCCGCGGTGAGCAGTTCTTC.

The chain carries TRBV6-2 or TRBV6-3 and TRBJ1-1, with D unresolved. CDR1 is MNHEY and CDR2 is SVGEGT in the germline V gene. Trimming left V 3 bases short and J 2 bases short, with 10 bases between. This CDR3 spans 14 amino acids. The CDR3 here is CASSYRESNTEAFF. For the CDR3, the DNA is TGTGCCAGCAGTTATCGAGAATCTAACACTGAAGCTTTCTTT.

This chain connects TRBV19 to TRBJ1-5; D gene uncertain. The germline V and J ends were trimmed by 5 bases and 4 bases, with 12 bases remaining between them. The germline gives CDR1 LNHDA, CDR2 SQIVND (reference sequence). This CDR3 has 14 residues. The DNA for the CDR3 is TGTGCCAGTAGTCCAGGAAATCCTAATCAGCCCCAGCATTTT. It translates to CASSPGNPNQPQHF.

Here the CDR3 DNA reads TGTGCCAGCTCCCCTGACGGGGGTAACTATGGCTACACCTTC. Amino acid sequence: CASSPDGGNYGYTF. The V gene is TRBV18, the J gene TRBJ1-2; D perhaps matches TRBD1 (5 bases). There are 14 residues in the CDR3. The V gene lost 6 bases and the J gene lost 1 base, with 12 bases spanning the gap. The V gene's germline CDR1 is KGHSH and CDR2 LQKENI.

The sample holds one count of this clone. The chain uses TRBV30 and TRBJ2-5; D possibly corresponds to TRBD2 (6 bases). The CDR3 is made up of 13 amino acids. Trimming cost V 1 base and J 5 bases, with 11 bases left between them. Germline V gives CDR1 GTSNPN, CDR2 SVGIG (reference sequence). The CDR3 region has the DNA TGTGCCTGGAGTGGGCAGGGAGGCGAGACCCAGTACTTC. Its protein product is CAWSGQGGETQYF.